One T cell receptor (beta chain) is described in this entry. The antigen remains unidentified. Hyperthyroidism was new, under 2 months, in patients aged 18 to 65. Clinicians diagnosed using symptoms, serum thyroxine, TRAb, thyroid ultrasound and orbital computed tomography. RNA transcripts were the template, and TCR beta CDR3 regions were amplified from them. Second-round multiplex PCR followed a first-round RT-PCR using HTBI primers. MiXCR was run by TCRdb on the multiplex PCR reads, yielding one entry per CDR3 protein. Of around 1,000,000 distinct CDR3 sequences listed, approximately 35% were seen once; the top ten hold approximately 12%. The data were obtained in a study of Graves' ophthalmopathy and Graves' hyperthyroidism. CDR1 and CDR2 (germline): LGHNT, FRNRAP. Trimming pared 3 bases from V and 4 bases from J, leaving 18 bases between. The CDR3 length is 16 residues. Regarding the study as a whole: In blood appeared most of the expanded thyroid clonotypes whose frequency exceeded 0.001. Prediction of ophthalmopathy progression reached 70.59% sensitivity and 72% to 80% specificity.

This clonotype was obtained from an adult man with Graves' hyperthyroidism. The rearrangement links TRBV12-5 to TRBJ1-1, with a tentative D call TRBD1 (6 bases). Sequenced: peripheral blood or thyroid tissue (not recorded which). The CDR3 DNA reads TGTGCTAGTGGTTTCTGGGGGGCTAGCGGCGTCACTGAAGCTTTCTTT. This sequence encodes CASGFWGASGVTEAFF.